This T cell receptor (beta chain) was sequenced in a study of CD8 T cells in cerebrospinal fluid in Alzheimer's disease. The wider study: CSF T cell clonal expansion was assessed by plate-based nested PCR and droplet-based sequencing.

Following a re-call of the 10x single-cell sequencing reads, TCRdb has one entry per CDR3 protein and lacks DNA. This repertoire comprises hundreds of distinct CDR3 sequences; its ten largest clones make up approximately 9.1%. Note on this clonotype: Its antigen is as yet unknown.

This CDR3 is built from 15 residues. The germline CDR1 and CDR2 sequences are SNHLY and FYNNEI. Droplet-based sequencing used CSF cells sorted as live with a live/dead marker. Broader study findings: EBV-specific clones were neither the most expanded nor enriched in Alzheimer's patients.

What was sequenced was cerebrospinal fluid. The V gene is TRBV2, the J gene TRBJ1-1; without DNA, the TCRdb call of TRBD1 cannot be checked. The receptor comes from a human donor with Parkinson's disease. The CDR3: CASRGSRTENTEAFF.